The 10 T cell receptor beta chains reported below all come from one sample, sequenced in a study of early T cells in non-severe SARS-CoV-2 infection. TCRdb recomputed calls from the 5' RACE reads with MiXCR, one row per CDR3 protein. The sample carries some 40,000 distinct CDR3 sequences, less than 6% recorded once. Material: whole blood, obtained at baseline. The source is an adult who was a healthcare worker with PCR-confirmed SARS-CoV-2 infection or an uninfected control (not recorded which).

Ten or more counts support this clonotype. V is TRBV7-2 and J is TRBJ2-1, with D perhaps TRBD2 (5 bases). The germline V and J ends were trimmed by 3 bases and 8 bases, with 14 bases remaining between them. Germline lookup yields CDR1 SGHTA and CDR2 FQGNSA. CDR3 length: 14 amino acids. In nucleotides, the CDR3 is TGTGCCAGCAGCTTCCCTGTTAGCGTGTATGAGCAGTTCTTC. Its translation: CASSFPVSVYEQFF.

In its sample, this clonotype was seen a few times. This rearrangement joins TRBV7-9 to TRBJ1-1; 11 bases fit TRBD1. CDR3 length equals 15 residues. Germline loops: CDR1 SEHNR, CDR2 FQNEAQ (reference sequence). J gave up 3 bases and V 5 bases, and 5 bases lay outside the gene matches. CDR3 nucleotide sequence: TGTGCCAGCAGCCCGTGGACAGGGGGCCACACTGAAGCTTTCTTT. Its translation: CASSPWTGGHTEAFF.

CDR3 region: CATSRDRTSQETQYF. CDR3 DNA: TGTGCCACCAGCAGAGATAGGACCAGCCAAGAGACCCAGTACTTC. This chain links TRBV15 with TRBJ2-5; no definite D call. V lost 0 bases to trimming and J lost 1 base, with 9 bases between them. CDR3 size: 15 residues. CDR1 LNHNV and CDR2 YYDKDF come from the germline V gene (reference sequence). Filled out from reference TRBV15 and TRBJ2-5, the complete variable domain reads DAMVIQNPRYQVTQFGKPVTLSCSQTLNHNVMYWYQQKSSQAPKLLFHYYDKDFNNEADTPDNFQSRRPNTSFCFLDIRSPGLGDTAMYLCATSRDRTSQETQYFGPGTRLLVL.

This clonotype occurred many times. V and J are TRBV29-1 and TRBJ2-3; D is unresolved. Trimming stripped 4 bases from V and 3 bases from J, with 8 bases between. The CDR3 is made up of 12 amino acids. Germline lookup yields CDR1 SQVTM and CDR2 ANQGSEA. The CDR3 reads CSVVGSTDTQYF. CDR3 nucleotides: TGCAGCGTTGTGGGGTCTACAGATACGCAGTATTTT.

There are a few counts of this clonotype. V is TRBV5-6 and J is TRBJ2-5; D is possibly TRBD1 (6 bases). This CDR3 contains 15 residues. The ends were cut back, 4 bases at V and 3 bases at J, with 16 bases in the middle. The germline CDR1 and CDR2 sequences are SGHDT and YYEEEE. The CDR3: CASSKPGTRKETQYF. CDR3 nucleotide sequence: TGTGCCAGCAGCAAACCCGGGACACGGAAAGAGACCCAGTACTTC.

This clonotype came up many times. The rearrangement links TRBV15 to TRBJ2-2, with 12 bases lining up with TRBD2. V was clipped by 2 bases and J by 5 bases; unmatched bases: 9. The CDR3 has 18 amino acids. Germline lookup yields CDR1 LNHNV and CDR2 YYDKDF (reference sequence). CDR3 nucleotide sequence: TGTGCCACCAGCAGACGGACTAGCGGGACGTTAGTGACCGGGGAGCTGTTTTTT. It is translated as CATSRRTSGTLVTGELFF.

The sample holds many counts of this clonotype. The V gene is TRBV6-2 or TRBV6-3, the J gene TRBJ2-3, with D possibly matching TRBD2 (5 bases). Between the trimmed V and J ends, which lost 3 bases and 9 bases, there was a span of 7 bases. CDR1 and CDR2 (germline): MNHEY, SVGEGT. This CDR3 region has 11 residues. CDR3: CASSYSGTQYF. Here the CDR3 DNA reads TGTGCCAGCAGTTATTCGGGAACGCAGTATTTT.

This clonotype was seen only once. Given a much more abundant clone one base away, this may be a read error. V gene TRBV4-1 combines with J gene TRBJ1-2; TRBD1 might be the D (6 bases). The V and J ends lost 1 base and 8 bases respectively, with 20 bases between them. Germline-derived CDR1 and CDR2 are MGHRA and YSYEKL. There are 16 residues in the CDR3. The CDR3 loop is CASSQGVDAARGGYTF. In DNA form, the CDR3 reads TGCGCCAGCAGCCAAGGCGTGGATGCCGCCAGGGGAGGCTACACCTTC.

In this sample, this clonotype turned up many times. The chain carries TRBV18 and TRBJ2-7; 10 nucleotides line up with TRBD2. This CDR3 is built from 15 residues. Germline values: CDR1 KGHSH, CDR2 LQKENI. The V gene end was trimmed by 3 bases and the J gene end by 3 bases; junction bases not matched to a gene: 5. This CDR3 is CASSPLAGADYEQYF. Here the CDR3 DNA reads TGTGCCAGCTCACCGCTAGCGGGAGCTGACTACGAGCAGTACTTC. Drawing the rest from reference TRBV18 and TRBJ2-7, the complete variable domain is NAGVMQNPRHLVRRRGQEARLRCSPMKGHSHVYWYRQLPEEGLKFMVYLQKENIIDESGMPKERFSAEFPKEGPSILRIQQVVRGDSAAYFCASSPLAGADYEQYFGPGTRLTVT.

This clonotype was seen at least ten times. The V and J genes are TRBV5-1 and TRBJ2-1; 9 nucleotides match TRBD2. The germline gives CDR1 SGHRS, CDR2 YFSETQ. CDR3 length: 15 residues. V shed 3 bases and J 4 bases; nucleotides not matched to a gene: 5. The CDR3 is CASSSGLATYNEQFF. The CDR3 bases are TGCGCCAGCAGCTCAGGACTAGCGACGTACAATGAGCAGTTCTTC.